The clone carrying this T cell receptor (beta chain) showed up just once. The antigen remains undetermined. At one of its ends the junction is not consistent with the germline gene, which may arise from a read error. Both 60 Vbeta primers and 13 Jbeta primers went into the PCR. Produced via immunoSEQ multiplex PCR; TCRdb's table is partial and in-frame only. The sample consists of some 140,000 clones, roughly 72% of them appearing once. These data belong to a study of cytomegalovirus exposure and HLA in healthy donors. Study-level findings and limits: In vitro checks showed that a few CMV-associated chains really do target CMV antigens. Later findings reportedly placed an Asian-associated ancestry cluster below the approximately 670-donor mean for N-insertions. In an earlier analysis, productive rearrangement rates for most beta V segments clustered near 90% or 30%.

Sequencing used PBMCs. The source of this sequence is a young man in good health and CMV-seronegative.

CDR3 protein: CASRIRGFSPLNF. The CDR3 nucleotides are TGTGCCAGCAGGATAAGGGGATTTTCACCCCTCAACTTT. The rearrangement uses TRBV6-1 and TRBJ1-6, with D tentatively TRBD1 (5 bases). CDR3 length: 13 amino acids. The V gene's germline CDR1 is MNHNS and CDR2 SASEGT.